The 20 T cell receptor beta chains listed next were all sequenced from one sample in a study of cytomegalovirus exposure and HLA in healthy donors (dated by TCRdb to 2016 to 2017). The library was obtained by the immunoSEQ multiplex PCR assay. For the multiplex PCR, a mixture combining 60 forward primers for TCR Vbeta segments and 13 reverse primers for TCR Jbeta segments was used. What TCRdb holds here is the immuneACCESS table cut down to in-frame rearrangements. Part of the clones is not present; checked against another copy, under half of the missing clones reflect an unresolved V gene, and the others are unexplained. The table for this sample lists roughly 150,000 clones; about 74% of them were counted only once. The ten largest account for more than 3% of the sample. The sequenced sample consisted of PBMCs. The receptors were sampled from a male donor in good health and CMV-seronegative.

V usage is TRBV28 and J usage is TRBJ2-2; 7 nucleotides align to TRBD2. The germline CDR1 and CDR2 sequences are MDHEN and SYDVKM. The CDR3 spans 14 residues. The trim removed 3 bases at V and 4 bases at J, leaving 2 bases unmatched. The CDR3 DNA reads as TGTGCCAGCAGTTTCTCGGGAGGCACCGGGGAGCTGTTTTTT. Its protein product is CASSFSGGTGELFF.

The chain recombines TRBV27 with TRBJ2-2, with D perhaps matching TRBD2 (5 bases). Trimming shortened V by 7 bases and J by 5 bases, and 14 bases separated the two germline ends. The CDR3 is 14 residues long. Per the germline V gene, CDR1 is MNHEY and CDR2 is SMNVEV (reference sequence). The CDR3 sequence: CASTTPSGTGELFF. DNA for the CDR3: TGTGCCAGCACAACGCCCTCGGGGACCGGGGAGCTGTTTTTT.

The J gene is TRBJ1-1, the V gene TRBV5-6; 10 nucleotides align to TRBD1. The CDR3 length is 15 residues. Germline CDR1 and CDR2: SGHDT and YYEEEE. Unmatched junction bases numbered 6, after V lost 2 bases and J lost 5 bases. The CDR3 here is CASSFPGTGATEAFF. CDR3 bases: TGTGCCAGCAGCTTCCCCGGGACAGGGGCAACTGAAGCTTTCTTT.

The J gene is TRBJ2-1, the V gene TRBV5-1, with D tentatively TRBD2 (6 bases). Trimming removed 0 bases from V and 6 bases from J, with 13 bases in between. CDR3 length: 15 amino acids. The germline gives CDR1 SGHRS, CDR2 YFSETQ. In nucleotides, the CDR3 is TGCGCCAGCAGCTTGGCGGGGGATATGGGCAATGAGCAGTTCTTC. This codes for CASSLAGDMGNEQFF. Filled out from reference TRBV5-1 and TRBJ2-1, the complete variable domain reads KAGVTQTPRYLIKTRGQQVTLSCSPISGHRSVSWYQQTPGQGLQFLFEYFSETQRNKGNFPGRFSGRQFSNSRSEMNVSTLELGDSALYLCASSLAGDMGNEQFFGPGTRLTVL.

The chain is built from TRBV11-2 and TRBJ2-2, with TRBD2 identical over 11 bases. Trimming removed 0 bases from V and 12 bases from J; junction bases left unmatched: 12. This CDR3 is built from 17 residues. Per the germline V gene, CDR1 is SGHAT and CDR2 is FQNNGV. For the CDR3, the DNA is TGTGCCAGCAGCTTAGATCGGGGACTAGCGGTTCGGGGAAAGCTGTTTTTT. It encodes CASSLDRGLAVRGKLFF.

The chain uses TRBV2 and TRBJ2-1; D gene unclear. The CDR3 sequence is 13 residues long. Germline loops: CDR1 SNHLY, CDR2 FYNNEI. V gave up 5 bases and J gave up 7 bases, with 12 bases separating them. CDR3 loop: CASSYFVRNEQFF. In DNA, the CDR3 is TGTGCCAGCAGTTACTTCGTTCGGAATGAGCAGTTCTTC.

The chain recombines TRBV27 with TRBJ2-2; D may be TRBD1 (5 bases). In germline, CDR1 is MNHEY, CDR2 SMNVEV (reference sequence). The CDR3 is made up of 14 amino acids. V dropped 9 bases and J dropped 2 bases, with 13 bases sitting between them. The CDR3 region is CASSGRTNTGELFF. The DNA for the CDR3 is TGTGCCAGTAGTGGGCGGACAAACACCGGGGAGCTGTTTTTT.

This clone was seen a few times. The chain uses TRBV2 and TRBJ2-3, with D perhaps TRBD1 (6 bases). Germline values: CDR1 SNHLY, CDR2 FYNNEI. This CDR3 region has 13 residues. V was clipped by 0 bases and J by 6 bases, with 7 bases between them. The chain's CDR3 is CASSEAGHDTQYF. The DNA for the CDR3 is TGTGCCAGCAGTGAAGCGGGACACGATACGCAGTATTTT.

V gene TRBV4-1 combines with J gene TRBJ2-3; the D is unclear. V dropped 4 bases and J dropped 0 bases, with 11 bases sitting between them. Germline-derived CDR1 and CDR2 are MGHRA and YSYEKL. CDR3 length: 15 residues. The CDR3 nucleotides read TGCGCCAGCAGCCTCCTTGGAGCTAGCACAGATACGCAGTATTTT. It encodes CASSLLGASTDTQYF.

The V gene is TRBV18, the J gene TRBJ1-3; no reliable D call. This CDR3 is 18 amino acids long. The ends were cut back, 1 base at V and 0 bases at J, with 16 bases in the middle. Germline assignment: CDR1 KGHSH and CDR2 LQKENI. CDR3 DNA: TGTGCCAGCTCACCACAACAAACGCTTTCAAGCTCTGGAAACACCATATATTTT. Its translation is CASSPQQTLSSSGNTIYF.

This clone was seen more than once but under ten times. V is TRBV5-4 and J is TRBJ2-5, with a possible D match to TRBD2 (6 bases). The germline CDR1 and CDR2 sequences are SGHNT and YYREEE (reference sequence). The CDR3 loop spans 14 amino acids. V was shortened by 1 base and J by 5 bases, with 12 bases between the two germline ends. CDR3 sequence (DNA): TGTGCCAGCAGCTTGCCCCGGGCGGGGGAGACCCAGTACTTC. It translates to CASSLPRAGETQYF.

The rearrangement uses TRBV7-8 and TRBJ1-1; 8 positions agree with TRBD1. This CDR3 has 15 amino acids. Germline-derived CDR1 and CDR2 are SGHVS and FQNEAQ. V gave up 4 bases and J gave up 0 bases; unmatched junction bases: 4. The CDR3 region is CASSSLDRVNTEAFF. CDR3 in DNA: TGTGCCAGCAGCTCCCTGGACAGGGTGAACACTGAAGCTTTCTTT.

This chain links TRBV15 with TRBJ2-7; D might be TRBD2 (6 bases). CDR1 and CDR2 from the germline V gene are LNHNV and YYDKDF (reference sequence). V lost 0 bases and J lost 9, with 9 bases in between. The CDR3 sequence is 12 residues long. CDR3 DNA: TGTGCCACCAGCAGAGATGTGGGACTGCAGTACTTC. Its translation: CATSRDVGLQYF.

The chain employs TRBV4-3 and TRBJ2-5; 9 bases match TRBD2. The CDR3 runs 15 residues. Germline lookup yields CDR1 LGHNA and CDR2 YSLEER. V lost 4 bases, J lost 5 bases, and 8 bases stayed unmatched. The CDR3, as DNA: TGCGCCAGCAGCCCATATAGCGGGAGTGGGGAGACCCAGTACTTC. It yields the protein CASSPYSGSGETQYF.

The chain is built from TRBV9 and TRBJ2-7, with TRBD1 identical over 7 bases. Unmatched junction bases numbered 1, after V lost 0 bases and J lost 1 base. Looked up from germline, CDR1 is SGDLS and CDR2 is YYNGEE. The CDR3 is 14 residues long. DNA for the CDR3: TGTGCCAGCAGCGTAGAACAGGGGTCCTACGAGCAGTACTTC. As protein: CASSVEQGSYEQYF.

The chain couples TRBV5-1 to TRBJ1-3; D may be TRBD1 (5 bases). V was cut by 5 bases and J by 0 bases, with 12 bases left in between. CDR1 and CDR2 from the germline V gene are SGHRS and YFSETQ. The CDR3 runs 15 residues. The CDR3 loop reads CASRTDPNSGNTIYF. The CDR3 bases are TGCGCCAGCAGGACAGACCCCAACTCTGGAAACACCATATATTTT.

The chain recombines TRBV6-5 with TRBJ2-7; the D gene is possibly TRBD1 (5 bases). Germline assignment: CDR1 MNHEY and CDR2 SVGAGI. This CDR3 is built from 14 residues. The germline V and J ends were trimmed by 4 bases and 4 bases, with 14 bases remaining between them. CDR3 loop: CASSSNYQGYEQYF. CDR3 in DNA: TGTGCCAGCAGTTCCAATTACCAGGGTTACGAGCAGTACTTC.

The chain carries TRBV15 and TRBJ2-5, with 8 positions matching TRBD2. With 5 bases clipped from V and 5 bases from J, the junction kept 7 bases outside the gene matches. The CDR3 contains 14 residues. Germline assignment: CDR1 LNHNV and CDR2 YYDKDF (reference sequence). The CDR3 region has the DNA TGTGCCACCAGCGGCCCCCGGGGGGGGGAGACCCAGTACTTC. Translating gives CATSGPRGGETQYF.

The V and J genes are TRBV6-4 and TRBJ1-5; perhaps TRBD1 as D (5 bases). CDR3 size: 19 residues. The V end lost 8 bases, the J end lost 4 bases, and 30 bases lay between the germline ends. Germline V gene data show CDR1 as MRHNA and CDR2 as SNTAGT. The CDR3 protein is CASRLQGRQTSSLNQPQHF. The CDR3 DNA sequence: TGTGCCAGCCGCCTGCAGGGCCGCCAGACGTCGTCACTTAATCAGCCCCAGCATTTT.

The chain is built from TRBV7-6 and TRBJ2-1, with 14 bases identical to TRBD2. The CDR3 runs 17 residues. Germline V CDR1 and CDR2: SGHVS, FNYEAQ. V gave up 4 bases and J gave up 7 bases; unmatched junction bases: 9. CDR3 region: CASSSPTRLAGGNEQFF. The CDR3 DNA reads TGTGCCAGCAGCTCCCCAACTAGACTAGCGGGAGGGAATGAGCAGTTCTTC.